A selection of T cell receptor beta chains follows, all from one sample in a study of CDR3 diversity in severe acne. MiXCR, run by TCRdb on the PCR reads, gives a single entry per CDR3 protein. The sample lists tens of thousands of distinct CDR3 sequences; under 60% were seen once. Sample: blood. The receptors here all came from a male donor in good health, without acne. Each CDR3 is given with its conserved first and last residue. A D gene is named only where the DNA matches it firmly. For some rows the clone size is stated as once, few or many, or as a class when expanded; others skip it.

j_call | v_call | d_call | clone_size | cdr3_nt | cdr3_aa
TRBJ2-5 | TRBV20-1 | TRBD1 | few | TGCAGTGCCTCAGACCGGGACAGGGGACGAGAGACCCAGTACTTC | CSASDRDRGRETQYF
TRBJ1-3 | TRBV10-2 | - | few | - | CASSEGVQAFFGNTIYF
TRBJ1-5 | TRBV20-1 | - | - | TGCAGTGCGATACAGGTAGGAGGGGGAAGAGTCGGCAATCAGCCCCAGCATTTT | CSAIQVGGGRVGNQPQHF
TRBJ1-5 | TRBV25-1 | TRBD1 | - | TGTGCCAGCAGTATGACAGGGGACATCAAGCCCCAGCATTTT | CASSMTGDIKPQHF
TRBJ1-3 | TRBV9 | - | once | TGTGCCAGCAGCGTAGAAGCGGGGGTAGGTGGAAACACCATATATTTT | CASSVEAGVGGNTIYF
TRBJ1-6 | TRBV20-1 | - | medium-sized | TGCAGTGCTAGTCAGACATCAGTAGCCAATTCACCCCTCCACTTT | CSASQTSVANSPLHF
TRBJ2-1 | TRBV7-9 | TRBD2 | - | TGTGCCAGCAGCCCCTGGGTTAGCGGGGGGGGTAATGAGCAGTTCTTC | CASSPWVSGGGNEQFF
TRBJ2-3 | TRBV28 | - | - | TGTGCCAGCAGTTTGTCCTGGGGCGACAGGATGACGCAGTATTTT | CASSLSWGDRMTQYF
TRBJ1-5 | TRBV27 | - | once | TGTGCCTACCTCGGGGTGGAATCAGCCCAGCACTTT | CAYLGVESAQHF
TRBJ2-5 | TRBV7-3 | TRBD1 | - | TGTGCCAGCAGCCCCGGGACAGGGGTCCAAGAGACCCAGTACTTC | CASSPGTGVQETQYF
TRBJ2-1 | TRBV10-3 | - | - | TGTGCTAGTCAGTCCTTGGGCGGCTGGAATGAGCAGTTCTTC | CASQSLGGWNEQFF
TRBJ2-3 | TRBV7-3 | TRBD2 | many | TGTGCCAGCAGCTCGAGCGGGGGGGCGTCAGATACGCAGTATTTT | CASSSSGGASDTQYF
TRBJ2-3 | TRBV7-8 | TRBD2 | once | TGCGCCAGCAGCTCAGTACTAGCGGAGGGGCGTCATACGCAGTATTTT | CASSSVLAEGRHTQYF
TRBJ2-7 | TRBV7-2 | - | - | TGTGCCAGCAGCTTAGGGACACCGGGTGGGAAGCAGTACTTC | CASSLGTPGGKQYF
TRBJ2-2 | TRBV5-1 | - | many | TGCGCCAGCAGCTTGACGGGGGTGATCACTGGTACAACGAACACCGGGGAGCTGTTTTTT | CASSLTGVITGTTNTGELFF
TRBJ2-1 | TRBV7-2 | TRBD2 | - | TGTGCCAGCAGCTTAGTGGGCGGGGGGGCCACGGATGAGCAGTTCTTC | CASSLVGGGATDEQFF
TRBJ2-5 | TRBV6-5 | - | many | TGTGCCAGCAGTTACTCTATGGAGGGTATGGAGACCCAGTACTTC | CASSYSMEGMETQYF
TRBJ2-6 | TRBV7-8 | TRBD1 | - | TGTGCCAGCAGCTTGAGGACAGGGAGGCAGCTCGTACCTGGGGCCAACGTCCTGACTTTC | CASSLRTGRQLVPGANVLTF
TRBJ2-5 | TRBV2 | - | few | TGTGCCAGCAGTTCTCAGGGCCAAGAGACCCAGTACTTC | CASSSQGQETQYF
TRBJ2-7 | TRBV7-9 | - | few | TGTGCCAGCAGTGTTGACTCATCCTACGAGCAGTACTTC | CASSVDSSYEQYF
TRBJ2-7 | TRBV9 | - | few | TGTGCCAGCAGCGTAACGTCAGGGCGATCCTACGAGCAGTACTTC | CASSVTSGRSYEQYF
TRBJ2-2 | TRBV7-9 | - | once | TGTGCCAGCAGCGAACGACCGAACACCGGGGAGCTGTTTTTT | CASSERPNTGELFF
TRBJ2-7 | TRBV20-1 | - | - | TGCAGTGCTAGTCCCGGGCAGTACTTC | CSASPGQYF
TRBJ1-2 | TRBV2 | - | few | TGTGCCAGCGAATCGTCAGGGCGGAACTATGGCTACACCTTC | CASESSGRNYGYTF
TRBJ2-2 | TRBV24-1 | TRBD2 | - | TGTGCCACCAGCCCAGCCGGGACTAGCGGTGCGAACACCGGGGAGCTGTTTTTT | CATSPAGTSGANTGELFF
TRBJ2-7 | TRBV20-1 | - | - | TGCAGTGCTAGACTAGCTAGCCCCTACGAGCAGTACTTC | CSARLASPYEQYF
TRBJ2-5 | TRBV9 | TRBD2 | many | TGTGCCAGCAGCGTAGTAGCGGGAGGCCAAGAGACCCAGTACTTC | CASSVVAGGQETQYF
TRBJ1-2 | TRBV7-2 | - | - | TGTGCCAGCAGCGGGCAGGGCGGGGGCTACACCTTC | CASSGQGGGYTF
TRBJ1-1 | TRBV5-1 | - | - | TGCGCCAGCAGCCCCGGGGGCATCAGGAACACTGAAGCTTTCTTT | CASSPGGIRNTEAFF
TRBJ2-3 | TRBV5-1 | - | - | TGCGCCAGCAGCTTGGAAGGAGCAAGCACAGATACGCAGTATTTT | CASSLEGASTDTQYF
TRBJ2-2 | TRBV5-5 | - | - | TGTGCCAGCAGCAACGCAGGGGCCGGCACCGGGGAGCTGTTTTTT | CASSNAGAGTGELFF
TRBJ2-3 | TRBV18 | - | many | TGTGCCAGCTCACCAAAGGACAGGAGGGCTCCAGATACGCAGTATTTT | CASSPKDRRAPDTQYF
TRBJ2-7 | TRBV6-6 | TRBD1 | few | TGTGCCAGCAGCCCGGACAGGGAGCAGTACTTC | CASSPDREQYF
TRBJ2-7 | TRBV19 | TRBD1 | - | TGTGCCACTGGGGACAGGGGTTCTTCCTACGAGCAGTACTTC | CATGDRGSSYEQYF
TRBJ2-1 | TRBV7-3 | TRBD2 | - | TGCGCCAGCAGCCCAGCTGGGGGACTAGCGGGGAAAAATGAGCAGTTCTTC | CASSPAGGLAGKNEQFF
TRBJ1-2 | TRBV7-3 | - | once | TGTGCCAGCAGCCAGGAGGATCGGGGTGCTGGTGGCTACACCTTC | CASSQEDRGAGGYTF
TRBJ2-2 | TRBV20-1 | TRBD2 | once | TGCAGTGCTAGGGGAAGTGAGGCTAGCGGCACCGAGGAACCGTTTTTT | CSARGSEASGTEEPFF
TRBJ2-3 | TRBV24-1 | - | medium-sized | TGTGCCACCAGTGACCCTGGACCAAAAAGCACAGATACGCAGTATTTT | CATSDPGPKSTDTQYF
TRBJ2-5 | TRBV2 | - | - | TGTGCCAGCAGCCAGGGCTCAAGCGGAGCCCAAGAGACCCAGTACTTC | CASSQGSSGAQETQYF
TRBJ2-7 | TRBV20-1 | TRBD2 | - | TGCAGTGCTAGCTGGGGACTAGCGGCCCCCTACGAGCAGTACTTC | CSASWGLAAPYEQYF
TRBJ2-1 | TRBV7-2 | TRBD2 | many | TGTGCCAGCAGCGGGCAGGGCGGGGGCTCCTACAATGAGCAGTTCTTC | CASSGQGGGSYNEQFF
TRBJ2-5 | TRBV4-1 | TRBD2 | - | TGCGCCAGCAGCCAAGGTCTAGCGGGAGTGGAGACCCAGTACTTC | CASSQGLAGVETQYF
TRBJ2-5 | TRBV19 | TRBD1 | once | TGTGCCAGTAGTAGCGGGACAGGGGTCATCCAAGAGACCCAGTACTTC | CASSSGTGVIQETQYF
TRBJ1-1 | TRBV6-5 | TRBD1 | few | TGTGCCAGCAGCCGACAGGGGGCAAACACTGAAGCTTTCTTT | CASSRQGANTEAFF
TRBJ1-2 | TRBV7-9 | TRBD1 | - | TGTGCCAGCAGCTTAGTGGGTAGGGGGCAGGACTATGGCTACACCTTC | CASSLVGRGQDYGYTF
TRBJ2-2 | TRBV5-8 | TRBD1 | many | TGTGCCAGCAGCTTGGACAGGGGGAACACCGGGGAGCTGTTTTTT | CASSLDRGNTGELFF